This entry lists 21 T cell receptor beta chains sequenced from one sample in a study of blood T cell repertoires in COVID-19. This table comes from immunoSEQ multiplex PCR, and its TCRdb copy is limited to in-frame clones, with some not included. The sample shows about 230,000 clones, nearly 90% of them seen only once. The source material was PBMCs or T cells enriched from blood (not recorded which). The source of these receptors is a woman aged 25 to 39 with acute COVID-19.

The rearrangement uses TRBV30 and TRBJ1-1, with 7 bases aligning to TRBD1. The CDR3 totals 15 residues. Germline CDR1 reads GTSNPN; CDR2 reads SVGIG (reference sequence). Germline trimming cut 3 bases from V and 2 bases from J; bases unmatched to any gene: 9. The CDR3 reads CAWRVNYRGNTEAFF. The CDR3 DNA reads as TGTGCCTGGAGGGTAAATTACAGGGGCAACACTGAAGCTTTCTTT.

The chain has TRBV19 and TRBJ1-2, with 7 bases that match TRBD1. V was pared by 5 bases and J by 8 bases, with 11 bases of the junction left unmatched. Germline V gives CDR1 LNHDA, CDR2 SQIVND (reference sequence). The CDR3 has 14 residues. The CDR3 loop is CASSPRQGLGGYTF. CDR3 coding DNA: TGTGCCAGTAGTCCTCGACAGGGATTGGGAGGCTACACCTTC.

This sequence joins TRBV6-1 and TRBJ2-7, with 7 nucleotides matching TRBD2. Germline V gene lookup returns CDR1 MNHNS and CDR2 SASEGT. This CDR3 has 16 residues. The J segment lost 0 bases and the V segment lost 0 bases, leaving 5 bases of the junction unmatched. CDR3 sequence (DNA): TGTGCCAGCAGTGAAGCGGTCCTAGCGGTCTCCTACGAGCAGTACTTC. This codes for CASSEAVLAVSYEQYF.

The V and J genes are TRBV13 and TRBJ2-2; 7 bases are shared with TRBD1. The V segment lost 6 bases and the J segment 7 bases; nucleotides outside the gene matches: 8. CDR1 is PRHDT, CDR2 FYEKMQ, per germline (reference sequence). CDR3 size: 14 residues. In DNA, the CDR3 is TGTGCCAGCAGAAGAACAGGGGCGGGCGGGGAGCTGTTTTTT. It translates to CASRRTGAGGELFF.

In this sample, this clone turned up a few times. The chain recombines TRBV10-3 with TRBJ1-1, with a tentative D call TRBD1 (5 bases). The CDR3 sequence is 14 residues long. V shed 3 bases and J shed 2 bases, with 10 bases lying between them. The germline V gene encodes CDR1 ENHRY and CDR2 SYGVKD. For the CDR3, the DNA is TGTGCCATCAGTGATAGGGGCCTAAACACTGAAGCTTTCTTT. It translates to CAISDRGLNTEAFF.

The chain employs TRBV28 and TRBJ1-4, with D possibly TRBD1 on 5 matching bases. This CDR3 region has 12 residues. V lost 8 bases and J lost 1, with 5 bases in between. Looked up from germline, CDR1 is MDHEN and CDR2 is SYDVKM. The CDR3 sequence is CASDRTNEKLFF. As DNA, the CDR3 is TGTGCCAGCGACAGAACTAATGAAAAACTGTTTTTT.

V is TRBV6-1 and J is TRBJ1-1; D perhaps matches TRBD1 (6 bases). In germline, CDR1 is MNHNS, CDR2 SASEGT. The CDR3 runs 13 residues. The V and J ends lost 2 bases and 6 bases respectively, with 10 bases between them. The CDR3: CASSERGGAEAFF. In nucleotides, the CDR3 is TGTGCCAGCAGTGAAAGGGGGGGCGCTGAAGCTTTCTTT.

V gene TRBV6-1 combines with J gene TRBJ1-2; perhaps TRBD1 as D (6 bases). The V gene lost 3 bases and the J gene lost 4 bases, with 15 bases spanning the gap. CDR1 is MNHNS, CDR2 SASEGT, per germline. There are 15 residues in the CDR3. CDR3 DNA: TGTGCCAGCAGTGATGCCCCGGACAGTACCTATGGCTACACCTTC. It translates to CASSDAPDSTYGYTF.

The CDR3 DNA reads TGTGCCAGCAGCCCAGCGGGGGGAAACAATGAGCAGTTCTTC. This sequence encodes CASSPAGGNNEQFF. The chain employs TRBV7-3 and TRBJ2-1; 9 bases agree with TRBD2. V shed 5 bases, J shed 5 bases, and the junction held 4 bases outside the gene matches. CDR1 SGHTA and CDR2 FQGTGA come from the germline V gene. The CDR3 is made up of 14 amino acids.

V usage is TRBV20-1 and J usage is TRBJ2-1; D ambiguous. Germline lookup yields CDR1 DFQATT and CDR2 SNEGSKA (reference sequence). V dropped 3 bases and J dropped 9 bases, with 6 bases sitting between them. The CDR3 length is 10 residues. CDR3: CSARSGEQFF. The CDR3 coding sequence is TGCAGTGCTAGGTCGGGTGAGCAGTTCTTC.

The V and J genes are TRBV7-2 and TRBJ1-3; D gene ambiguous. The CDR3 covers 16 residues. Germline assignment: CDR1 SGHTA and CDR2 FQGNSA. Deletions cut 2 bases from V and 0 bases from J, with 11 bases between. The CDR3 DNA reads TGTGCCAGCAGCTTACTCACATGGTCCTCTGGAAACACCATATATTTT. Translated: CASSLLTWSSGNTIYF.

The chain joins TRBV28 to TRBJ2-3; D is possibly TRBD1 (5 bases). Per the germline V gene, CDR1 is MDHEN and CDR2 is SYDVKM. Trimming pared 2 bases from V and 5 bases from J, leaving 14 bases between. There are 15 residues in the CDR3. The CDR3 DNA follows: TGTGCCAGCAGTTTACAAACAGGCCCGCGAGATACGCAGTATTTT. This sequence encodes CASSLQTGPRDTQYF.

This clone was seen just once. This chain joins TRBV7-8 and TRBJ1-3, with no clear D. V lost 3 bases to trimming and J lost 0 bases, with 12 bases between them. This CDR3 has 16 amino acids. Germline V CDR1 and CDR2: SGHVS, FQNEAQ. The DNA of the CDR3 is TGTGCCAGCAGCTTTTACGACACCGACTCTGGAAACACCATATATTTT. This translates into CASSFYDTDSGNTIYF.

In this sample, this clone turned up once. This same CDR3 is encoded by further DNA sequences in the sample. This chain joins TRBV19 and TRBJ1-5; the D gene is possibly TRBD1 (5 bases). Germline V gene sequence: CDR1 LNHDA, CDR2 SQIVND (reference sequence). V lost 3 bases to trimming and J lost 4 bases, with 7 bases between them. The CDR3 covers 13 residues. The CDR3 is CASSIGGNQPQHF. The CDR3 nucleotides are TGTGCCAGTAGTATCGGGGGGAATCAGCCCCAGCATTTT. The variable domain in full, completed from reference TRBV19 and TRBJ1-5, reads DGGITQSPKYLFRKEGQNVTLSCEQNLNHDAMYWYRQDPGQGLRLIYYSQIVNDFQKGDIAEGYSVSREKKESFPLTVTSAQKNPTAFYLCASSIGGNQPQHFGDGTRLSIL.

This clone was detected only a few times. The chain combines TRBV12-3 or TRBV12-4 with TRBJ1-2; 10 bases are shared with TRBD1. The CDR3 spans 13 residues. After removal of 7 bases from V and 7 bases from J, the junction contained 6 bases not matched to a gene. CDR3 nucleotides: TGTGCCAGCACCGGGGGGGACAGGGGTGGCTACACCTTC. Encoded protein: CASTGGDRGGYTF.

The CDR3 nucleotides read TGTGCCAGCAGTGACGGACTAGCGGTCTCCTACGAGCAGTACTTC. Protein: CASSDGLAVSYEQYF. This chain joins TRBV2 and TRBJ2-7, with 10 bases matching TRBD2. CDR1 and CDR2 from the germline V gene are SNHLY and FYNNEI. CDR3 size: 15 residues. The V segment lost 3 bases and the J segment 0 bases; nucleotides outside the gene matches: 2.

This sequence joins TRBV28 and TRBJ2-6, with 10 bases lining up with TRBD1. With V trimmed by 7 bases and J by 2 bases, 8 bases remained unmatched. Germline V gives CDR1 MDHEN, CDR2 SYDVKM. CDR3 length: 17 residues. CDR3 loop: CASINGQGGAGANVLTF. In DNA, the CDR3 is TGTGCCAGCATAAACGGACAGGGGGGTGCTGGGGCCAACGTCCTGACTTTC.

This clone was detected once. The chain combines TRBV5-8 with TRBJ2-7; 8 bases map to TRBD2. The ends lost 3 bases at V and 0 bases at J; junction bases unmatched: 5. The germline CDR1 and CDR2 sequences are SGHTS and YDEGEE. This CDR3 comprises 15 residues. CDR3 residues: CASSYGLAGSYEQYF. The DNA of the CDR3 is TGTGCCAGCAGCTATGGGCTAGCGGGCTCCTACGAGCAGTACTTC.

This chain links TRBV2 with TRBJ1-1, with TRBD1 matching 8 bases. The CDR3 runs 13 residues. Germline V gene sequence: CDR1 SNHLY, CDR2 FYNNEI. Trimming took 6 bases from V and 8 from J; bases not matched to a gene: 8. The CDR3, as DNA: TGTGCCAGCAGCGGACAGGGAAAGGGGGAAGCTTTCTTT. Translating it yields CASSGQGKGEAFF. The full variable domain, in which reference TRBV2 and TRBJ1-1 provide the parts outside the CDR3, is EPEVTQTPSHQVTQMGQEVILRCVPISNHLYFYWYRQILGQKVEFLVSFYNNEISEKSEIFDDQFSVERPDGSNFTLKIRSTKLEDSAMYFCASSGQGKGEAFFGQGTRLTVV.

This chain uses TRBV4-1 with TRBJ2-7; 8 bases align to TRBD1. This CDR3 region has 16 residues. Germline loops: CDR1 MGHRA, CDR2 YSYEKL. After removal of 0 bases from V and 3 bases from J, the junction contained 7 bases not matched to a gene. CDR3 region: CASSQDRGTGLYEQYF. The CDR3 nucleotides are TGCGCCAGCAGCCAAGATCGGGGGACAGGCCTCTACGAGCAGTACTTC.

The J gene is TRBJ1-2, the V gene TRBV2; perhaps TRBD1 as D (6 bases). This CDR3 contains 15 residues. Germline V gene sequence: CDR1 SNHLY, CDR2 FYNNEI. V dropped 6 bases and J dropped 8 bases, with 22 bases sitting between them. The DNA of the CDR3 is TGTGCCAGCAGATACCAGACACGGACAGCAGAGGGCTACACCTTC. Its translation is CASRYQTRTAEGYTF. The entire variable domain, with the rest obtained from reference TRBV2 and TRBJ1-2, is as follows: EPEVTQTPSHQVTQMGQEVILRCVPISNHLYFYWYRQILGQKVEFLVSFYNNEISEKSEIFDDQFSVERPDGSNFTLKIRSTKLEDSAMYFCASRYQTRTAEGYTFGSGTRLTVV.